This T cell receptor beta chain is from a study of PD-L1 blockade in urothelial cancer (dated by TCRdb to the late 2010s). Regarding the research as a whole: Therapy was started at some point between 2014 and 2016 for all patients, and atezolizumab 1,200 mg was administered intravenously every 3 weeks. An ECOG performance status of 0 or 1 was recorded for the patients, and 0 to 3 prior chemotherapy regimens had been received by the patients. Durable clinical benefit was defined as progression-free survival longer than 6 months, and TCR features were also tested against progression-free and overall survival. Blood samples gave a median of around 140,000 T cells and 83,000 or so unique TCRs, with a median clonality of around 0.074. In the same patients, whole exome sequencing and RNA sequencing of pretreatment tumors were performed in addition to TCR sequencing. Durable clinical benefit was achieved by nine patients but not by the remaining 20. About 90% of the 29 patients were identified as males with urothelial cancer of bladder origin, and a prior smoking history was reported by 18 of 29 patients. Blood samples were analyzed at two time points: 3 weeks after treatment start (second dose) and 6 weeks after treatment start. Pretreatment tumor samples, along with matched peripheral blood collected serially before and after atezolizumab treatment, underwent TCR sequencing. Twenty-nine patients had pretreatment blood TCR-seq, about 25 had at least one posttreatment blood collection, and about 25 had tumor TCR-seq. Somatic, immune and clinical correlates of response to PD-L1 blockade with atezolizumab in urothelial cancer were the focus of an exploratory multi-omic analysis. Points the paper makes about the study in general: At 3 weeks after the start of treatment, tumor-associated TCR clones in peripheral blood had expanded more in patients with durable benefit (n ≈ 20, p = 0.022). Because the sample size was small (n ≈ 29) and many exploratory analyses were performed, the results are intended to be hypothesis-generating. Improved progression-free and overall survival was associated with having pretreatment peripheral blood TCR clonality below the median.

Synthetic TCR analog templates were spiked into each PCR to estimate absolute template abundance from read counts. The immunoSEQ assay was used to amplify TCRbeta CDR3 regions from genomic DNA with bias-controlled V and J gene primers. Sequencing of rearranged TCRbeta segments was done at approximately 20X coverage. Under the source paper's analysis protocol: Clustering was used to correct sequencing errors, and CDR3s were annotated against IMGT to assign V, D and J genes. Downstream analyses used only productive TCRbeta rearrangements and left out out-of-frame or stop-codon sequences. To compute clonality, Shannon entropy was normalized by the log of the number of unique productive sequences and then subtracted from one. Clones differing between time points or between blood and tumor were identified using Fisher's exact test with Benjamini-Hochberg correction, with an adjusted p below 0.01 applied as the threshold. Not all clones reach the TCRdb copy of this immuneACCESS table, which keeps in-frame sequences only. Checked studies attribute under half of the gap to unresolved V genes and leave the rest unexplained. The D gene and trimming were derived from the DNA, and the V and J assignments and clone size from that table. Here the sample has some 100,000 clones; 91% occur a single time. The ten largest clones capture 0.75% to 0.95% of the sample.

Of note for this clone: The antigen this receptor binds is unknown. Base quality data are lacking; no much larger clone is found one base away.

A total of approximately 27 patients with locally advanced or metastatic urothelial carcinoma, treated at Memorial Sloan Kettering on a trial protocol, made up the cohort. Peripheral blood mononuclear cells were collected pretreatment and during treatment, with between 1 and 8 total time points obtained per patient. The Qiagen DNeasy Blood extraction kit was used to purify genomic DNA from total PBMCs and tumor samples. PBMCs were collected pretreatment and during treatment, and were isolated and stored as previously described. The TCR was taken from a woman of 80 years or more with urothelial cancer. This material consisted of PBMCs, taken around atezolizumab (anti-PD-L1) treatment.

CDR3 protein: CASSIVGPNSNQPQHF. The DNA reads as follows: TGTGCCAGTAGTATAGTTGGGCCCAACAGCAATCAGCCCCAGCATTTT. The chain uses TRBV19 and TRBJ1-5; no D gene is confidently identified. The cysteine opens and the phenylalanine closes a CDR3 of 16 amino acids. Only the CDR3 part of the read is kept: 48 bases, read in frame from the first base. The germline V gene (reference sequence) specifies LNHDA as CDR1 and SQIVND as CDR2. At the junction V is shortened by 1 base and J by 1 base, with 11 bases in between. This CDR3, with the reference TRBV19 and TRBJ1-5 proteins standing in past its ends, gives the full variable domain DGGITQSPKYLFRKEGQNVTLSCEQNLNHDAMYWYRQDPGQGLRLIYYSQIVNDFQKGDIAEGYSVSREKKESFPLTVTSAQKNPTAFYLCASSIVGPNSNQPQHFGDGTRLSIL.